A selection of T cell receptor beta chains follows, all from one sample in a study of cytomegalovirus exposure and HLA in healthy donors. Clones were read by immunoSEQ multiplex PCR, and TCRdb kept only the in-frame ones, dropping some. The sample has about 63,000 clones; roughly 80% are singletons. The sequenced sample was PBMCs. These receptors were obtained from a woman aged 40-49 years in good health and CMV-seropositive. Each CDR3 is given with its conserved first and last residue. D genes are given only for firm matches. Size is omitted from some rows. Given values are once, few, many or a class for expanded clones.

TRBV7-2	.	.	TRBJ1-5	TGTGCCAGCAGCTTTGGACAGTTTAATCAGCCCCAGCATTTT	CASSFGQFNQPQHF
TRBV27	TRBD2	.	TRBJ2-1	TGTGCCAGCAGTCGGGGGACTAGCGGGGGATACAATGAGCAGTTCTTC	CASSRGTSGGYNEQFF
TRBV6-5	.	.	TRBJ2-7	TGTGCCAGCCAGGAGGGGAGGACCTACGAGCAGTACTTC	CASQEGRTYEQYF
TRBV10-3	TRBD1	.	TRBJ1-1	TGTGCCACCATGGGACAGGGGAACACTGAAGCTTTCTTT	CATMGQGNTEAFF
TRBV10-3	.	.	TRBJ1-5	TGTGCCATCAGTGAAGGCGGTAACAATCAGCCCCAGCATTTT	CAISEGGNNQPQHF
TRBV14	.	.	TRBJ1-2	TGTGCCAGCAGCCCGGCGGGGACCTATGGCTACACCTTC	CASSPAGTYGYTF
TRBV5-6	.	.	TRBJ1-1	TGTGCCAGCAGCTTGTCGGGAGCTTTGAACACTGAAGCTTTCTTT	CASSLSGALNTEAFF
TRBV9	TRBD1	.	TRBJ2-7	TGTGCCAGCAGCGTAGGAGGGCGACAGGGGGCCTACGAGCAGTACTTC	CASSVGGRQGAYEQYF
TRBV5-4	TRBD1	.	TRBJ1-2	TGTGCCAGCAGCTCCGGGGCAGGGGGAAGAATGAACTATGGCTACACCTTC	CASSSGAGGRMNYGYTF
TRBV27	.	few	TRBJ1-2	TGTGCCAGCAAGAGAGAGGGAAGCTATGGCTACACCTTC	CASKREGSYGYTF
TRBV7-6	TRBD1	.	TRBJ2-1	TGTGCCAGCAGCTACCCAGGGGGCGAGCAGTTCTTC	CASSYPGGEQFF
TRBV6-5	.	.	TRBJ1-2	TGTGCCAGCTCCCGGGATGGGCCCCGCGTTGGCTACACCTTC	CASSRDGPRVGYTF
TRBV6-1	.	.	TRBJ2-2	TGTGCCAGCTTACGGACAGGAGGGAACGGGGAGCTGTTTTTT	CASLRTGGNGELFF
TRBV2	TRBD2	.	TRBJ2-3	TGTGCCACCGATAGCGGGGCCACAGATACGCAGTATTTT	CATDSGATDTQYF
TRBV19	.	once	TRBJ1-4	TGTGCCAGTAGTATAGACAGGGAAAAACTGTTTTTT	CASSIDREKLFF
TRBV6-5	.	.	TRBJ1-3	TGTGCCAGCACGCAATCGGGTGTCTCTGGAAACACCATATATTTT	CASTQSGVSGNTIYF
TRBV5-8	.	.	TRBJ1-2	TGTGCCAGCAGCTTGCTCCAGGGCGCCGGCTACACCTTC	CASSLLQGAGYTF
TRBV4-1	.	.	TRBJ1-5	TGCGCCAGCAGCCAAGTTGTCAGGGACTGGTGGCCCCAGCATTTT	CASSQVVRDWWPQHF
TRBV6-6	.	.	TRBJ2-1	TGTGCCAGCAGTTACCGGGTCCATGAGCAGTTCTTC	CASSYRVHEQFF
TRBV29-1	.	.	TRBJ1-2	TGCAGCGTTGGACTGCGGAACTATGGCTACACCTTC	CSVGLRNYGYTF
TRBV19	TRBD1	.	TRBJ2-7	TGTGCCAGTAGTGCCTACCTTCGGACAGGTGGGAGCTCCTACGAGCAGTACTTC	CASSAYLRTGGSSYEQYF
TRBV11-2	.	.	TRBJ1-2	TGTGCCAGCAGCTTAGACAGAAGATATGGCTACACCTTC	CASSLDRRYGYTF
TRBV5-1	.	.	TRBJ1-3	TGCGCCAGCAGCAAAACAGCTACCTCTGGAAACACCATATATTTT	CASSKTATSGNTIYF